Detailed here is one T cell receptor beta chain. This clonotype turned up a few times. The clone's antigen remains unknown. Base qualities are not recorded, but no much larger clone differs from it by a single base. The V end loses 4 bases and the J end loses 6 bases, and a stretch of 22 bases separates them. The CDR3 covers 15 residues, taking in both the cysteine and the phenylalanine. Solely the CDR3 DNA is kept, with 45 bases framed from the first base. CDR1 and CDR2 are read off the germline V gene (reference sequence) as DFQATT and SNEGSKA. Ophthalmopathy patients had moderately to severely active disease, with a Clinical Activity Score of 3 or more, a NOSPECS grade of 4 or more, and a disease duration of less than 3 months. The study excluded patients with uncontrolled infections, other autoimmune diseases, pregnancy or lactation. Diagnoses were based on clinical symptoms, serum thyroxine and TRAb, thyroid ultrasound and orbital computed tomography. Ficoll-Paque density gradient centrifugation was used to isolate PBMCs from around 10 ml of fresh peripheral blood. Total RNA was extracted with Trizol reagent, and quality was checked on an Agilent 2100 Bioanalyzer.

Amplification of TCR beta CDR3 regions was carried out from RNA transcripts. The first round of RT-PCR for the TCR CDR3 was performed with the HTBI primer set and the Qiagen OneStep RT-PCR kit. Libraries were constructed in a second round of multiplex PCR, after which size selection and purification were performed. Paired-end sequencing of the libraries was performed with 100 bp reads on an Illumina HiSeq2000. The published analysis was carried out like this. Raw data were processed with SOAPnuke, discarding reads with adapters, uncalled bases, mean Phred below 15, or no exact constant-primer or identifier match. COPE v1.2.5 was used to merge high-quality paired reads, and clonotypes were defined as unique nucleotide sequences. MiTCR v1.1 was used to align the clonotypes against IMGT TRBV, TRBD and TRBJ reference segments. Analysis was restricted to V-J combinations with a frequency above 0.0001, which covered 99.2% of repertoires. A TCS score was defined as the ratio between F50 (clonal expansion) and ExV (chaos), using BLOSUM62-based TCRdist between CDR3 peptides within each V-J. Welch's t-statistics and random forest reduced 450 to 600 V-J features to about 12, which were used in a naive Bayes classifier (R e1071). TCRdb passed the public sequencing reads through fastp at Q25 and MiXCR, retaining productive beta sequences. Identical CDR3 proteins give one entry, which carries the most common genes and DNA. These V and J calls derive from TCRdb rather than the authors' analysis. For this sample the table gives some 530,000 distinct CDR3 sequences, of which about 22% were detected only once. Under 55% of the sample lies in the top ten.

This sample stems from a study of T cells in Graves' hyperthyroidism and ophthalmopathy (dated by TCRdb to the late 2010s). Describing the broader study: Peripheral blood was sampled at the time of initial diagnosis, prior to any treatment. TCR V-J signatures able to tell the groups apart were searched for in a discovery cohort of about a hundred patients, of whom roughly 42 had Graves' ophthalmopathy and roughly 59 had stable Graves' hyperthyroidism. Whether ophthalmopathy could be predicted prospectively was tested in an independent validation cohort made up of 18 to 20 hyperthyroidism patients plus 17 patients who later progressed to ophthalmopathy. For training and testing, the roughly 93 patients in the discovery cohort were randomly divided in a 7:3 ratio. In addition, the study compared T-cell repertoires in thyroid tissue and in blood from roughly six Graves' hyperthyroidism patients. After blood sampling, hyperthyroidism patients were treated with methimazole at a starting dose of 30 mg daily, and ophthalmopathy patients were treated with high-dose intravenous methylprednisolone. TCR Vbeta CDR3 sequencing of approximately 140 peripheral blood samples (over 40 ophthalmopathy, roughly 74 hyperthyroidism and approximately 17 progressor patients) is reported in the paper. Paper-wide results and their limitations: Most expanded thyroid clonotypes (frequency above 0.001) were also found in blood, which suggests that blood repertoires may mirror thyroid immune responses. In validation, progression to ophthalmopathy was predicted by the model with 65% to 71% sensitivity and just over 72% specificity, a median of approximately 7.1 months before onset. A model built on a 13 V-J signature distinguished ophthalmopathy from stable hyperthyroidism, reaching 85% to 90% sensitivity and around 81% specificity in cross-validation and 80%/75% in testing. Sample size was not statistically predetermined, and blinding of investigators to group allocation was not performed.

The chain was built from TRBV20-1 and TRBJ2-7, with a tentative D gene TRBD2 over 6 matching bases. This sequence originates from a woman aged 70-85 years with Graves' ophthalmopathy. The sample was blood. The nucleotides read TGCAGTGCTACAGAACTGCGAGGGAGGATCGGCGAGCAGTACTTC. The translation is CSATELRGRIGEQYF.